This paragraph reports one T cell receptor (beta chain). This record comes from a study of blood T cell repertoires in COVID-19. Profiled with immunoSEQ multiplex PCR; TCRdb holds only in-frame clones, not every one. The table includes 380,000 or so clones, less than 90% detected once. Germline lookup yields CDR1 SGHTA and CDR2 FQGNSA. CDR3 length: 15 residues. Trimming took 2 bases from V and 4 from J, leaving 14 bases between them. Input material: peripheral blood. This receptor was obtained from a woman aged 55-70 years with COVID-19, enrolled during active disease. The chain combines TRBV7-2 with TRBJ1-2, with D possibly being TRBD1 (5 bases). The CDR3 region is CASSLPYRQIYGYTF. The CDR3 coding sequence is TGTGCCAGCAGCTTACCATATAGACAGATCTATGGCTACACCTTC.